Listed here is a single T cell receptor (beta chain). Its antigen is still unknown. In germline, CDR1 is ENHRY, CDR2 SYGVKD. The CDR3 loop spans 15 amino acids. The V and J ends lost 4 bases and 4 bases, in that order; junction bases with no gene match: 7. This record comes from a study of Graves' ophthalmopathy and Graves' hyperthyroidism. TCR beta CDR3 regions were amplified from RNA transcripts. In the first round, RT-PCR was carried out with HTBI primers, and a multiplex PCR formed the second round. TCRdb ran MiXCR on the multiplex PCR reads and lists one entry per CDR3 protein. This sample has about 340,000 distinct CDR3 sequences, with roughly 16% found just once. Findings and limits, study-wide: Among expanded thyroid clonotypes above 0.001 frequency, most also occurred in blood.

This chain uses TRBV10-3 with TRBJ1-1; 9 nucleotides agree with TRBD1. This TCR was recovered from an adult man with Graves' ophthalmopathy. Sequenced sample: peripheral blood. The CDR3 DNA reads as TGTGCCATCAGTGCTTCTGCGACAGGGGGCACTGAAGCTTTCTTT. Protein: CAISASATGGTEAFF.